This is a list of T cell receptor beta chains from one sample in a study of cytomegalovirus exposure and HLA in healthy donors. Only in-frame clones appear in the TCRdb table, and some are missing; sequencing was by immunoSEQ multiplex PCR. Of 150,000 to 200,000 clones listed, roughly 80% are singletons. Specimen: PBMCs. The receptors come from a man aged 18 to 30 in good health and CMV-seropositive. CDR3s include the opening cysteine and the closing phenylalanine or tryptophan. D genes are given only for firm matches. Only some rows state a clone size, as once, few, many or a class for expanded clones.

d_call: TRBD1
j_call: TRBJ1-1
v_call: TRBV7-2
clone_size: few
cdr3_nt: TGTGCCAGCAGCGGACGACAGGGAGCGACTGAAGCTTTCTTT
cdr3_aa: CASSGRQGATEAFF

d_call: .
j_call: TRBJ2-2
v_call: TRBV6-1
clone_size: .
cdr3_nt: TGTGCCAGCAGTGAGAATCGTCGGGTTAGCGGGGAGCTGTTTTTT
cdr3_aa: CASSENRRVSGELFF

d_call: .
j_call: TRBJ2-1
v_call: TRBV18
clone_size: .
cdr3_nt: TGTGCCAGCTCACAGACCGGGACACCGAATTACAATGAGCAGTTCTTC
cdr3_aa: CASSQTGTPNYNEQFF

d_call: .
j_call: TRBJ2-3
v_call: TRBV5-1
clone_size: .
cdr3_nt: TGCGCCAGCAGCGATAGGACTAGTGGGGGGGCATCTGATACGCAGTATTTT
cdr3_aa: CASSDRTSGGASDTQYF

d_call: .
j_call: TRBJ2-7
v_call: TRBV12-5
clone_size: .
cdr3_nt: TGTGCTAGTGGCCAAAACGGTATTGTCGAGCAGTACTTC
cdr3_aa: CASGQNGIVEQYF

d_call: .
j_call: TRBJ1-2
v_call: TRBV29-1
clone_size: .
cdr3_nt: TGCAGCGTTGCTAATTTACGGGAGGGCTACACCTTC
cdr3_aa: CSVANLREGYTF

d_call: TRBD1
j_call: TRBJ2-5
v_call: TRBV19
clone_size: .
cdr3_nt: TGTGCCAGTAGTTTTGAGGGGGCCCTCCGAGAGACCCAGTACTTC
cdr3_aa: CASSFEGALRETQYF

d_call: TRBD1
j_call: TRBJ1-4
v_call: TRBV25-1
clone_size: .
cdr3_nt: TGTGCCAGCCGTAGACAGGGGGCGGCAACTAATGAAAAACTGTTTTTT
cdr3_aa: CASRRQGAATNEKLFF

d_call: TRBD1
j_call: TRBJ1-4
v_call: TRBV5-1
clone_size: .
cdr3_nt: TGCGCCAGCAGCCCCACGACAGGGTTTAATGAAAAACTGTTTTTT
cdr3_aa: CASSPTTGFNEKLFF

d_call: TRBD1
j_call: TRBJ2-5
v_call: TRBV7-9
clone_size: .
cdr3_nt: TGTGCCTGTCGGACAGGGATCGGGGAGACCCAGTACTTC
cdr3_aa: CACRTGIGETQYF

d_call: TRBD1
j_call: TRBJ1-2
v_call: TRBV4-1
clone_size: .
cdr3_nt: TGCGCCAGCAGCCATCTTTTCCCAGGGGGCTATGGCTACACCTTC
cdr3_aa: CASSHLFPGGYGYTF

d_call: .
j_call: TRBJ2-7
v_call: TRBV5-6
clone_size: .
cdr3_nt: TGTGCCAGCAGCCCGGAGGGGGGGCCTCTCGAGCAGTACTTC
cdr3_aa: CASSPEGGPLEQYF

d_call: TRBD2
j_call: TRBJ2-1
v_call: TRBV27
clone_size: .
cdr3_nt: TGTGCCAGCAGTTTTAGCGGGAGGGCCGAATACAATGAGCAGTTCTTC
cdr3_aa: CASSFSGRAEYNEQFF

d_call: .
j_call: TRBJ2-7
v_call: TRBV27
clone_size: .
cdr3_nt: TGTGCCAGCAGTTTTGGCGGGACTCCCTACGAGCAGTACTTC
cdr3_aa: CASSFGGTPYEQYF

d_call: TRBD1
j_call: TRBJ1-2
v_call: TRBV12-5
clone_size: .
cdr3_nt: TGTGCTAGTGGTTTGGGACAGGGGGCTAAAGGTTCAGATGGCTACACCTTC
cdr3_aa: CASGLGQGAKGSDGYTF

d_call: TRBD2
j_call: TRBJ2-7
v_call: TRBV2
clone_size: .
cdr3_nt: TGTGCCAGCAGAGGACTAGGAAGCTCCTACGAGCAGTACTTC
cdr3_aa: CASRGLGSSYEQYF

d_call: TRBD2
j_call: TRBJ2-2
v_call: TRBV19
clone_size: .
cdr3_nt: TGTGCCAGCGATCAGGGACTAGTAATCGGGGAGCTGTTTTTT
cdr3_aa: CASDQGLVIGELFF

d_call: .
j_call: TRBJ2-7
v_call: TRBV27
clone_size: .
cdr3_nt: TGTGCCAGCAGTTCGAACGGGTTCGCAGATTACTACGAGCAGTACTTC
cdr3_aa: CASSSNGFADYYEQYF

d_call: .
j_call: TRBJ1-1
v_call: TRBV14
clone_size: .
cdr3_nt: TGTGCCAGCAGCCAAGTCCCAGTCGAAACTGAAGCTTTCTTT
cdr3_aa: CASSQVPVETEAFF

d_call: .
j_call: TRBJ1-5
v_call: TRBV15
clone_size: .
cdr3_nt: TGTGCCACCAGTACAGGACGGCTCAATCAGCCCCAGCATTTT
cdr3_aa: CATSTGRLNQPQHF

d_call: .
j_call: TRBJ1-2
v_call: TRBV25-1
clone_size: once
cdr3_nt: TGTGCCAGCAGTGACAGGTTGGGGGGAATCTATGGCTACACCTTC
cdr3_aa: CASSDRLGGIYGYTF

d_call: TRBD1
j_call: TRBJ1-4
v_call: TRBV7-9
clone_size: few
cdr3_nt: TGTGCCAGCAGCCGTTGGGACAGGGAAGGGGAAAAACTGTTTTTT
cdr3_aa: CASSRWDREGEKLFF

d_call: TRBD1
j_call: TRBJ1-1
v_call: TRBV2
clone_size: .
cdr3_nt: TGTGCCAGCAGGGTGACAGGGATCACTGAAGCTTTCTTT
cdr3_aa: CASRVTGITEAFF

d_call: TRBD2
j_call: TRBJ2-7
v_call: TRBV7-9
clone_size: .
cdr3_nt: TGTGCCAGCAGGTCGGCGGGGGGTGGGTACGAGCAGTACTTC
cdr3_aa: CASRSAGGGYEQYF

d_call: TRBD2
j_call: TRBJ2-7
v_call: TRBV27
clone_size: .
cdr3_nt: TGTGCCAGCAGTTTCGGGGGGGCCGTGTACGAGCAGTACTTC
cdr3_aa: CASSFGGAVYEQYF

d_call: TRBD1
j_call: TRBJ1-2
v_call: TRBV7-2
clone_size: .
cdr3_nt: TGTGCCAGCAGCTTAGAACAGGGGAGGTGGGGCTACACCTTC
cdr3_aa: CASSLEQGRWGYTF

d_call: .
j_call: TRBJ1-2
v_call: TRBV4-1
clone_size: few
cdr3_nt: TGCGCCAGCAGCCAATTGACTCAATGGGACTATGGCTACACCTTC
cdr3_aa: CASSQLTQWDYGYTF

d_call: TRBD2
j_call: TRBJ2-5
v_call: TRBV12-5
clone_size: .
cdr3_nt: TGTGCTAGTGGACTCGGACTAGCGGGAGAGACCCAGTACTTC
cdr3_aa: CASGLGLAGETQYF

d_call: .
j_call: TRBJ1-3
v_call: TRBV28
clone_size: .
cdr3_nt: TGTGCCAGCAGTTTTAGCCTAGACGGGGGAGGTACTGGAAACACCATATATTTT
cdr3_aa: CASSFSLDGGGTGNTIYF

d_call: .
j_call: TRBJ2-1
v_call: TRBV6-6
clone_size: .
cdr3_nt: TGTGCCAGCAGTCGGGGGTTCCTCAATGAGCAGTTCTTC
cdr3_aa: CASSRGFLNEQFF

d_call: TRBD1
j_call: TRBJ1-5
v_call: TRBV28
clone_size: .
cdr3_nt: TGTGCCAGCAGTCTCGACAGGGCCGATCAGCCCCAGCATTTT
cdr3_aa: CASSLDRADQPQHF

d_call: TRBD1
j_call: TRBJ1-1
v_call: TRBV7-9
clone_size: .
cdr3_nt: TGTGCCAGCAGCTTACCCGGACAGGGGACGAACACTGAAGCTTTCTTT
cdr3_aa: CASSLPGQGTNTEAFF

d_call: TRBD2
j_call: TRBJ2-1
v_call: TRBV14
clone_size: few
cdr3_nt: TGTGCCAGCAGCCAAGAGTGGGGGGGGAATGAGCAGTTCTTC
cdr3_aa: CASSQEWGGNEQFF

d_call: TRBD1
j_call: TRBJ2-1
v_call: TRBV9
clone_size: .
cdr3_nt: TGTGCCAGCGGCGGGACAGGGGTCTCCAATGAGCAGTTCTTC
cdr3_aa: CASGGTGVSNEQFF

d_call: TRBD2
j_call: TRBJ2-1
v_call: TRBV6-5
clone_size: .
cdr3_nt: TGTGCCAGCAGTGAAAAGGCGGGGGGTGATGAGCAGTTCTTC
cdr3_aa: CASSEKAGGDEQFF

d_call: .
j_call: TRBJ1-1
v_call: TRBV6-6
clone_size: .
cdr3_nt: TGTGCCAGCAGACTAGGGACTGAAGCTTTCTTT
cdr3_aa: CASRLGTEAFF

d_call: TRBD2
j_call: TRBJ2-1
v_call: TRBV5-6
clone_size: .
cdr3_nt: TGTGCCAGCAGCCTGGGACTAGCGATGGAGTTCTTC
cdr3_aa: CASSLGLAMEFF

d_call: TRBD1
j_call: TRBJ1-4
v_call: TRBV10-2
clone_size: .
cdr3_nt: TGCGCCAGCAGTGATGTAATAGGGACAGGGTATGAAAAACTGTTTTTT
cdr3_aa: CASSDVIGTGYEKLFF

d_call: .
j_call: TRBJ1-1
v_call: TRBV7-9
clone_size: .
cdr3_nt: TGTGCCAGCAGCCCCCGAGGGGGAGGGGTGAACACTGAAGCTTTCTTT
cdr3_aa: CASSPRGGGVNTEAFF

d_call: TRBD1
j_call: TRBJ2-2
v_call: TRBV7-9
clone_size: .
cdr3_nt: TGTGCCAGCAGCTCAGGGACAGGGAACACCGGGGAGCTGTTTTTT
cdr3_aa: CASSSGTGNTGELFF

d_call: TRBD2
j_call: TRBJ2-7
v_call: TRBV4-1
clone_size: .
cdr3_nt: TGCGCCAGCAGCCAAGAGGGACTAGCGGGAGGGTGGGAGCAGTACTTC
cdr3_aa: CASSQEGLAGGWEQYF

d_call: .
j_call: TRBJ1-1
v_call: TRBV6-5
clone_size: .
cdr3_nt: TGTGCCAGCGCCCCGCAGGGGTTGACCGCGGGAGCTTTCTTT
cdr3_aa: CASAPQGLTAGAFF